This T cell receptor beta chain was sequenced in a study of blood T cell repertoires in COVID-19 (dated by TCRdb to the early 2020s). Background on the whole study: Samples covering the acute and convalescent phases of COVID-19 were provided by collaborators in the United States, Italy and Spain. The repertoires were released in a freely available public database meant as a resource for research on the immune response to SARS-CoV-2. Samples were obtained from the ongoing ImmuneRACE study (first 160 participants) and from 1,254 subjects provided by 6 global collaborators. Where available, HLA class I and class II types were obtained from metadata supplied by the sample provider rather than from assay-based typing. Sample metadata almost always included a de-identified subject ID, COVID-19 status, age in years and sex. The dataset comprised deeply sampled blood TCRbeta repertoires from subjects exposed to, actively infected with, or recovered from COVID-19. The prospective study material was composed of cDNA or gDNA derived from T cells, B-cell-depleted T cells, or PBMCs.

From its cysteine to its phenylalanine, the CDR3 spans 15 amino acids. Here the CDR3 DNA is all that survives: 45 bases in frame from base 1. Trimming removed 4 bases from V and 0 bases from J, leaving 13 bases between the germline ends. Taken from the germline V gene, the CDR1 and CDR2 loops are MGHRA and YSYEKL. Comment on this clone: The antigen it binds to is not known. Per-nucleotide qualities are absent, and no much larger clonotype sits a single base away.

TCRbeta CDR3 regions were amplified from genomic DNA by means of the immunoSEQ Assay, a bias-controlled multiplex PCR. Per the original workflow: Within the assay, amplification of reference gene primers was used to estimate how many nucleated cells each sample contained. To quantify the absolute abundance of each unique TCRbeta CDR3 rearrangement, sequence reads were collapsed and filtered. For each sample, productive Simpson clonality was calculated by taking the square root of Simpson's diversity index across productive rearrangements. TCRdb re-hosts the immuneACCESS table, in-frame sequences only. Its copies lack some clones; in the studies checked, an unresolved V gene accounts for under half of them, and the cause for the rest is not known. V and J calls and clone size come straight from that table; D and trimming were deduced from the DNA. The sample table records 100,000 to 150,000 clones; around 78% of these occur just once. Together, the top ten hold about 2.3% of the sample.

The full study reports these points: Clinical and demographic metadata were provided uncurated, with the amount varying by source and participant.

Collaborating institutions collected whole blood in K2EDTA tubes following their own protocols. Collaborator samples were shipped for TCRbeta analysis as frozen whole blood, isolated PBMCs, or DNA extracted from either sample type. Sequences were obtained from peripheral blood. The chain employs TRBV4-1 and TRBJ2-7, with a weak D call of TRBD2 (6 bases match). The receptor was derived from an older man with acute or convalescent COVID-19. DNA sequence: TGCGCCAGCAGCCCCGGGACTCACAGCTCCTACGAGCAGTACTTC. It codes for CASSPGTHSSYEQYF.